This entry lists 26 T cell receptor beta chains sequenced from one sample in a study of blood T cell repertoires in COVID-19. Here immunoSEQ multiplex PCR was the method, and the copy in TCRdb shows in-frame clones only, minus some. In the table there are roughly 250,000 clones, roughly 87% of which are singletons. The sequencing sample was made of PBMCs or T cells enriched from blood (not recorded which). The origin of the receptors is a woman in her twenties or thirties with acute COVID-19.

The CDR3 spells CASSLYGSSYEQYF. CDR3 coding DNA: TGTGCCAGCAGTTTGTACGGGAGCTCCTACGAGCAGTACTTC. The V call is TRBV27, the J call TRBJ2-7, with D maybe TRBD2 (6 bases). From germline, CDR1 is MNHEY and CDR2 SMNVEV (reference sequence). Between the trimmed V and J ends, which lost 3 bases and 0 bases, there was a span of 9 bases. This CDR3 is built from 14 residues.

The chain recombines TRBV9 with TRBJ1-4; possibly TRBD1 for D (5 bases). The CDR3 is 14 residues long. Germline values: CDR1 SGDLS, CDR2 YYNGEE. V was cut by 6 bases and J by 1 base, with 10 bases left in between. The CDR3 coding sequence is TGTGCCAGCACCCGGGGGGTAACTAATGAAAAACTGTTTTTT. As protein: CASTRGVTNEKLFF.

The gene calls are TRBV2 and TRBJ2-2; TRBD1 is a possible D gene (6 bases). V lost 3 bases, J lost 2 bases, and 13 bases lay in between. The CDR3 has 16 amino acids. Germline CDR1 reads SNHLY; CDR2 reads FYNNEI. CDR3 DNA: TGTGCCAGCAGTGAGTTCGGGACAATAAACACCGGGGAGCTGTTTTTT. Amino acids: CASSEFGTINTGELFF. Full variable domain (remainder filled in from reference TRBV2 and TRBJ2-2): EPEVTQTPSHQVTQMGQEVILRCVPISNHLYFYWYRQILGQKVEFLVSFYNNEISEKSEIFDDQFSVERPDGSNFTLKIRSTKLEDSAMYFCASSEFGTINTGELFFGEGSRLTVL.

This clone was counted a single time. The V call is TRBV11-3, the J call TRBJ1-1; D unresolved. In germline, CDR1 is SGHNT, CDR2 YENEEA. The CDR3 is 13 amino acids. V gave up 5 bases and J gave up 7 bases, with 14 bases separating them. The CDR3 region is CASSVGWHSEAFF. The CDR3 region has the DNA TGTGCCAGCAGCGTAGGGTGGCACAGTGAAGCTTTCTTT.

This clone was seen only once. The chain joins TRBV7-3 to TRBJ1-4; tentatively, D is TRBD1 (5 bases). CDR3 length equals 16 residues. The germline V and J ends were trimmed by 5 bases and 5 bases, with 18 bases remaining between them. The germline V gene has CDR1 SGHTA and CDR2 FQGTGA. The CDR3 protein is CASSPRVGGRNEKLFF. The CDR3 DNA reads TGTGCCAGCAGCCCCAGGGTCGGGGGACGGAATGAAAAACTGTTTTTT.

The rearrangement uses TRBV6-5 and TRBJ2-2, with 7 bases matching TRBD1. Germline-derived CDR1 and CDR2 are MNHEY and SVGAGI. Trimming removed 7 bases from V and 1 base from J; junction bases left unmatched: 6. The CDR3 has 15 residues. The CDR3 is CASTEDRRNTGELFF. The CDR3 DNA reads TGTGCCAGCACGGAGGACAGGCGGAACACCGGGGAGCTGTTTTTT.

This clone was seen a few times. V gene TRBV5-1 combines with J gene TRBJ2-3; 7 nucleotides agree with TRBD1. The CDR3 runs to 17 residues. In germline, CDR1 is SGHRS, CDR2 YFSETQ. V lost 3 bases, J lost 0 bases, and 10 bases stayed unmatched. CDR3: CASSSTGQVLSTDTQYF. In nucleotides, the CDR3 is TGCGCCAGCAGCTCAACTGGACAGGTTCTTAGCACAGATACGCAGTATTTT.

The chain combines TRBV2 with TRBJ1-5; 7 bases agree with TRBD1. From germline, CDR1 is SNHLY and CDR2 FYNNEI. The CDR3 has 17 residues. V dropped 3 bases and J dropped 7; count of bases not matched to a gene: 15. CDR3 nucleotides: TGTGCCAGCAGTGAGGCCCTACTGACAGGGAAAGGGCAGCCCCAGCATTTT. Translating gives CASSEALLTGKGQPQHF.

This chain links TRBV30 with TRBJ2-1; 9 nucleotides align to TRBD2. Germline V lookup: CDR1 GTSNPN, CDR2 SVGIG (reference sequence). The CDR3 totals 15 residues. J was trimmed by 5 bases and V by 2 bases; bases with no gene match: 7. CDR3 coding DNA: TGTGCCTGGAGTACCGGGACTAGCTACGACAATGAGCAGTTCTTC. Its translation: CAWSTGTSYDNEQFF.

The V gene is TRBV3-1 (or the pseudogene TRBV3-2), the J gene TRBJ2-3; 9 bases line up with TRBD2. With 1 base clipped from V and 3 bases from J, the junction kept 8 bases outside the gene matches. Germline V lookup: CDR1 LGHDT, CDR2 YNNKEL (reference sequence). The CDR3 extends over 17 amino acids. The CDR3 here is CASSQGRAGGWTDTQYF. CDR3 nucleotides: TGTGCCAGCAGCCAAGGGCGAGCGGGAGGTTGGACAGATACGCAGTATTTT.

The chain has TRBV7-6 and TRBJ1-4, with TRBD1 matching over 9 bases. Germline V gives CDR1 SGHVS, CDR2 FNYEAQ. The CDR3 consists of 20 residues. The V segment lost 2 bases and the J segment 4 bases; nucleotides outside the gene matches: 17. CDR3 amino acids: CASSLLPRDRVAKLNEKLFF. CDR3 nucleotides: TGTGCCAGCAGCTTACTCCCCCGGGACAGGGTGGCTAAACTTAATGAAAAACTGTTTTTT.

The J gene is TRBJ2-3, the V gene TRBV5-1, with 13 bases matching TRBD2. CDR1 and CDR2 from the germline V gene are SGHRS and YFSETQ. There are 18 residues in the CDR3. Trimming at V came to 1 base and at J to 1 base, leaving 6 bases not matched to a gene. CDR3 DNA: TGCGCCAGCAGCTTGTGGGGGACTAGCGGGACCCGCACAGATACGCAGTATTTT. Translating it yields CASSLWGTSGTRTDTQYF.

This clone was observed once. Other DNA sequences in this specimen translate into the identical CDR3. V and J are TRBV5-1 and TRBJ2-1; 7 bases are shared with TRBD2. This CDR3 spans 15 amino acids. Germline CDR1 reads SGHRS; CDR2 reads YFSETQ. V gave up 2 bases and J gave up 0 bases; unmatched junction bases: 2. DNA of the CDR3: TGCGCCAGCAGCTTAGCTAGCGGCTCCTACAATGAGCAGTTCTTC. It specifies CASSLASGSYNEQFF.

V is TRBV5-6 and J is TRBJ1-5; a weak D match, TRBD1 (5 bases). Trimming removed 4 bases at V and 3 bases at J, with 11 bases between. The CDR3 loop spans 14 amino acids. From germline, CDR1 is SGHDT and CDR2 YYEEEE. For the CDR3, the DNA is TGTGCCAGCAGCAGCATGGGGCTCAATCAGCCCCAGCATTTT. Residues: CASSSMGLNQPQHF.

This chain connects TRBV3-1 (or the pseudogene TRBV3-2) to TRBJ2-3, with 7 bases matching TRBD1. V lost 4 bases and J lost 2; bases outside the gene matches: 12. Germline values: CDR1 LGHDT, CDR2 YNNKEL (reference sequence). This CDR3 has 17 amino acids. CDR3 in amino acids: CASSPRGRGWYTDTQYF. CDR3 nucleotide sequence: TGTGCCAGCAGCCCCCGAGGCAGGGGGTGGTACACAGATACGCAGTATTTT.

This clone was found a few times. The chain couples TRBV7-3 to TRBJ1-5; tentative D call: TRBD1 (6 bases). Germline V CDR1 and CDR2: SGHTA, FQGTGA. Trimming shortened V by 5 bases and J by 5 bases, and 19 bases separated the two germline ends. The CDR3 consists of 16 residues. CDR3 protein: CASSPWGTQADQPQHF. The CDR3 DNA reads TGTGCCAGCAGCCCATGGGGGACACAGGCGGATCAGCCCCAGCATTTT.

Details on this clone: One end of the junction is discordant with germline, which a read error may explain. The rearrangement joins TRBV7-7 to TRBJ2-5, with D possibly being TRBD1 (7 bases). Germline-derived CDR1 and CDR2 are SSHAT and FNYEAQ (reference sequence). This CDR3 is 15 amino acids long. CDR3: CASSLGQGGQGTQYF. The DNA for the CDR3 is TGTGCTAGCAGCTTAGGCCAGGGGGGCCAGGGGACCCAGTACTTC.

This chain uses TRBV7-3 with TRBJ2-1, with D possibly TRBD2 on 5 matching bases. The ends were cut back, 5 bases at V and 8 bases at J, with 13 bases in the middle. Germline V gene sequence: CDR1 SGHTA, CDR2 FQGTGA. The CDR3 consists of 13 residues. The CDR3: CASSPRASHEQFF. In DNA form, the CDR3 reads TGTGCCAGCAGCCCAAGGGCTAGCCATGAGCAGTTCTTC. The full variable domain, completed using reference TRBV7-3 and TRBJ2-1, is GAGVSQTPSNKVTEKGKYVELRCDPISGHTALYWYRQSLGQGPEFLIYFQGTGAADDSGLPNDRFFAVRPEGSVSTLKIQRTERGDSAVYLCASSPRASHEQFFGPGTRLTVL.

CDR3 sequence (DNA): TGTGCCAGCAGCTTAGCCACTAGCGGCTCCTACGAGCAGTACTTC. Residues: CASSLATSGSYEQYF. This rearrangement joins TRBV11-2 to TRBJ2-7, with 8 bases that match TRBD2. CDR1 is SGHAT and CDR2 is FQNNGV in the germline V gene. After removal of 1 base from V and 0 bases from J, the junction contained 2 bases not matched to a gene. CDR3 size: 15 residues.

The chain employs TRBV6-1 and TRBJ2-1; D perhaps matches TRBD1 (6 bases). Trimming pared 2 bases from V and 9 bases from J, leaving 14 bases between. Per germline, CDR1 MNHNS and CDR2 SASEGT. This CDR3 has 14 residues. The CDR3 region is CASSELPSQGEQFF. The DNA of the CDR3 is TGTGCCAGCAGTGAACTCCCCTCACAGGGTGAGCAGTTCTTC.

This rearrangement joins TRBV28 to TRBJ2-7; 8 nucleotides match TRBD2. The germline gives CDR1 MDHEN, CDR2 SYDVKM. CDR3 length: 14 residues. The V segment lost 6 bases and the J segment 2 bases; nucleotides outside the gene matches: 6. The CDR3 spells CASSDSGTPYEQYF. In DNA form, the CDR3 reads TGTGCCAGCAGCGATAGCGGGACCCCCTACGAGCAGTACTTC.

The gene calls are TRBV12-3 or TRBV12-4 and TRBJ1-2; 7 bases are shared with TRBD1. The CDR3 is made up of 13 amino acids. V was clipped by 5 bases and J by 7 bases; unmatched bases: 7. The CDR3 loop is CASSPRQGSGYTF. The CDR3 DNA reads as TGTGCCAGCAGTCCCAGACAGGGAAGTGGCTACACCTTC.

The rearrangement uses TRBV24-1 and TRBJ1-2, with D possibly being TRBD1 (6 bases). Germline-derived CDR1 and CDR2 are KGHDR and SFDVKD. With 9 bases removed from V and 1 base from J, the gap between germline ends came to 11 bases. The CDR3 is 13 amino acids. The CDR3 bases are TGTGCCACCCAAGGGGGGGATAACTATGGCTACACCTTC. Translation: CATQGGDNYGYTF.

The rearrangement joins TRBV12-3 or TRBV12-4 to TRBJ2-7, with a tentative D call TRBD1 (5 bases). Trimming took off 6 bases at V and 4 bases at J, with 10 bases between the two ends. This CDR3 comprises 12 residues. CDR3 amino acids: CASSVDSYEQYF. The DNA of the CDR3 is TGTGCCAGCAGCGTCGACAGTTACGAGCAGTACTTC.

The chain is built from TRBV14 and TRBJ2-7, with D unclear. CDR1 and CDR2 (germline): SGHDN, FVKESK. The CDR3 length is 14 residues. Deletions cut 7 bases from V and 2 bases from J, with 15 bases between. The CDR3 coding sequence is TGTGCCAGCAAACAAGCGACGGATACCTACGAGCAGTACTTC. Translation: CASKQATDTYEQYF.

CDR3: CASAPPRAGVVSNEQFF. CDR3 sequence (DNA): TGTGCTAGTGCCCCCCCGCGGGCGGGAGTTGTTTCCAATGAGCAGTTCTTC. The chain combines TRBV12-5 with TRBJ2-1; 7 nucleotides align to TRBD2. CDR3 size: 17 residues. Germline CDR1 reads LGHNT; CDR2 reads FRNRAP. The trim removed 7 bases at V and 6 bases at J, leaving 18 bases unmatched.